One sample yielded the 31 T cell receptor beta chains listed below, sequenced in a study of blood T cells in healthy people across ages. For the second PCR, which ran for about 6 to 11 cycles, a sample-barcoded 5' primer and a J-beta primer mix were used. TCRdb re-analysed the 5' RACE reads in MiXCR, keeping a single row per CDR3 protein. The sample carries roughly 680,000 distinct CDR3 sequences, more than 45% recorded once. Sequencing was done on a sample of blood. The receptors originated from a woman older than 75 in good health.

The rearrangement links TRBV5-5 to TRBJ1-6; D is undetermined. The ends were cut back, 3 bases at V and 6 bases at J, with 13 bases in the middle. Germline loops: CDR1 SGHKS, CDR2 YYEKEE (reference sequence). The CDR3 runs to 15 residues. The CDR3 is CASSWLGLGNSPLHF. The CDR3 nucleotides are TGTGCCAGCAGCTGGTTAGGTTTGGGTAATTCACCCCTCCACTTT.

This clonotype appeared once. A much larger clone is a single base away; this may be a read error. This chain uses TRBV28 with TRBJ2-5; no firm D call. The germline V gene has CDR1 MDHEN and CDR2 SYDVKM. V lost 4 bases and J lost 5, with 11 bases in between. The CDR3 totals 13 residues. DNA for the CDR3: TGTGCCAGCAGTTGCCCCCTCCGGGAGACCCAGTACTTC. It yields the protein CASSCPLRETQYF.

Note on this clonotype: This clone may be a read error of a much larger clone one base away. V gene TRBV7-9 combines with J gene TRBJ2-1; tentatively, D is TRBD2 (5 bases). The assigned J gene may be wrong: the sequence end matches TRBJ2-7 better. This CDR3 contains 15 residues. Germline V gives CDR1 SEHNR, CDR2 FQNEAQ (reference sequence). CDR3 protein: CASGALSDSYNEQYF. The CDR3 DNA sequence: TGTGCCAGCGGCGCATTATCGGACTCCTACAATGAGCAGTACTTC.

The chain combines TRBV29-1 with TRBJ1-1, with D unclear. Looked up from germline, CDR1 is SQVTM and CDR2 is ANQGSEA. V was shortened by 6 bases and J by 1 base, with 9 bases between the two germline ends. The CDR3 runs 12 residues. The CDR3 region is CSVSLGNTEAFF. The CDR3 region has the DNA TGCAGCGTCTCCCTCGGGAACACTGAAGCTTTCTTT.

The CDR3: CASSLGDRRAKNIQYF. The DNA of the CDR3 is TGTGCCAGCAGTTTAGGGGACAGAAGAGCCAAAAACATTCAGTACTTC. The V gene is TRBV12-3 or TRBV12-4, the J gene TRBJ2-4; 7 nucleotides line up with TRBD1. This CDR3 region has 16 residues. V lost 1 base to trimming and J lost 0 bases; unmatched junction nucleotides: 3.

About this clonotype itself: A junction boundary mismatches the germline segment, possibly from a read error. This chain joins TRBV10-3 and TRBJ1-4; D is perhaps TRBD1 (6 bases). The germline gives CDR1 ENHRY, CDR2 SYGVKD. CDR3 length: 15 amino acids. This chain's CDR3 is CAIKDGGLPNKKLFF. The CDR3 region has the DNA TGTGCCATCAAGGATGGGGGGCTCCCTAATAAAAAACTGTTTTTT.

This clonotype showed up many times. The junction and the germline gene differ at one end; a read error may be behind it. This chain uses TRBV5-1 with TRBJ2-7; D assignment may be TRBD1 or TRBD2 (5 bases each). This CDR3 has 13 residues. Per germline, CDR1 SGHRS and CDR2 YFSETQ. Here the CDR3 DNA reads TGTGCCAGCAGCTTTGGGGGATCCTACGAGCAGTACTTC. Residues: CASSFGGSYEQYF.

As regards this clonotype: This may arise from a read error, as a much more abundant clone is one base away. The chain has TRBV9 and TRBJ1-6; 8 bases align to TRBD1. In germline, CDR1 is SGDLS, CDR2 YYNGEE. This CDR3 spans 13 amino acids. The CDR3, as DNA: TGTGCCAACAGCGTAGAACAGGGGGGACCCCTCCACTTT. It codes for CANSVEQGGPLHF. Full variable domain (outside the CDR3, taken from reference TRBV9 and TRBJ1-6): DSGVTQTPKHLITATGQRVTLRCSPRSGDLSVYWYQQSLDQGLQFLIQYYNGEERAKGNILERFSAQQFPDLHSELNLSSLELGDSALYFCANSVEQGGPLHFGNGTRLTVT.

This chain links TRBV12-3 or TRBV12-4 with TRBJ2-7; tentative D call: TRBD1 (5 bases). The CDR3 consists of 13 residues. The V end was cut by 2 bases, the J end by 5 bases, with 10 bases between. CDR3 protein: CASSLQGTDEQYF. The CDR3 DNA reads TGTGCCAGCAGTTTACAGGGTACCGACGAGCAGTACTTC.

This chain links TRBV15 with TRBJ2-5, with a tentative D call TRBD1 (6 bases). The J call is in doubt because the DNA end fits TRBJ2-7 better. Germline values: CDR1 LNHNV, CDR2 YYDKDF (reference sequence). The CDR3 runs to 15 residues. Here the CDR3 DNA reads TGTGCCACCAGCAGAGACAGGCAGGGGACCTACGAGCAGTACTTC. This codes for CATSRDRQGTYEQYF.

This chain connects TRBV20-1 to TRBJ1-2; TRBD1 aligns across 7 bases. The CDR3 is 15 residues long. CDR1 is DFQATT and CDR2 is SNEGSKA in the germline V gene (reference sequence). J lost 6 bases, V lost 0 bases, and 10 bases had no gene match. CDR3 sequence: CSARDYRGLVDGYTF. In DNA form, the CDR3 reads TGCAGTGCTAGAGATTACAGGGGTTTGGTAGATGGCTACACCTTC.

About this clonotype: With a much larger clone just one base away, this may be a read error. The chain carries TRBV12-3 or TRBV12-4 and TRBJ2-1, with D tentatively TRBD2 (5 bases). The CDR3 runs 14 residues. Trimming took 7 bases from V and 9 from J, leaving 19 bases between them. The CDR3 DNA is TGTGCCAGCAATAACAACGGGTTAGGGAGTGAGCAGTTCTTC. Its translation is CASNNNGLGSEQFF.

This clonotype has a handful of counts. The chain links TRBV20-1 to TRBJ1-1; no definite D call. The CDR3 totals 14 residues. Trimming took off 3 bases at V and 4 bases at J, with 15 bases between the two ends. CDR1 is DFQATT and CDR2 is SNEGSKA in the germline V gene (reference sequence). The CDR3 nucleotides are TGCAGTGCTAGGCTCCACGCGTTAGCCACTGAAGCTTTCTTT. This gives the protein CSARLHALATEAFF.

This clonotype was seen at least ten times. This chain links TRBV20-1 with TRBJ2-7, with 7 bases that match TRBD2. After removal of 5 bases from V and 2 bases from J, the junction contained 6 bases not matched to a gene. Germline lookup yields CDR1 DFQATT and CDR2 SNEGSKA (reference sequence). This CDR3 spans 13 amino acids. The CDR3 nucleotides read TGCAGTGCTCCTACTAGCGTCACCTACGAGCAGTACTTC. This gives the protein CSAPTSVTYEQYF.

Only a few counts were recorded for this clonotype. The gene calls are TRBV21-1 and TRBJ2-7; the table gives TRBD2 as D, unverified against the DNA. TRBV21-1 has pseudogene status. CDR3 length: 15 amino acids. The CDR3 nucleotides read TGTGCCAGCAGCAGACGGGAGAGGAAGCTCTACGAGCAGTACTTC. It yields the protein CASSRRERKLYEQYF.

This chain joins TRBV20-1 and TRBJ2-2; D gene ambiguous. Trimming pared 4 bases from V and 0 bases from J, leaving 9 bases between. The length of the CDR3 is 14 residues. Germline V gene data show CDR1 as DFQATT and CDR2 as SNEGSKA (reference sequence). The CDR3 sequence is CSAKDLTNTGELFF. CDR3 nucleotide sequence: TGCAGTGCTAAGGACCTAACGAACACCGGGGAGCTGTTTTTT.

The chain employs TRBV7-2 and TRBJ1-3; weak D call: TRBD1 (5 bases). The CDR3 runs 15 residues. Trimming removed 2 bases at V and 3 bases at J, with 11 bases between. The germline V gene has CDR1 SGHTA and CDR2 FQGNSA. CDR3 DNA: TGTGCCAGCAGCTTACAGGGCGCGAGTGGAAACACCATATATTTT. Translated, it gives CASSLQGASGNTIYF.

J is TRBJ1-3 and V is TRBV7-8; D is perhaps TRBD1 (6 bases). The CDR3 runs 18 residues. V gave up 5 bases and J gave up 1 base, with 21 bases separating them. The V gene's germline CDR1 is SGHVS and CDR2 FQNEAQ. CDR3 in amino acids: CASSPPRGVGGSGNTIYF. The CDR3 DNA sequence: TGTGCCAGCAGCCCACCTAGGGGGGTCGGGGGATCTGGAAACACCATATATTTT.

The chain carries TRBV12-3 or TRBV12-4 and TRBJ2-7, with TRBD1 as a possible D gene (5 bases). V dropped 11 bases and J dropped 0 bases, with 14 bases sitting between them. This CDR3 is built from 13 residues. The CDR3 DNA reads as TGTGCCTCGCTTGGGGCCCCCTCCTACGAGCAGTACTTC. This sequence encodes CASLGAPSYEQYF.

This chain uses TRBV24-1 with TRBJ2-3, with D unresolved. CDR3 length: 14 residues. The germline V gene encodes CDR1 KGHDR and CDR2 SFDVKD. The V gene lost 3 bases and the J gene lost 6 bases, with 12 bases spanning the gap. The CDR3 nucleotides are TGTGCCACCAGTGATACCGACTTGGCGGATACGCAGTATTTT. It translates to CATSDTDLADTQYF.

The V call is TRBV29-1, the J call TRBJ2-3; TRBD1 matches 12 bases. Germline lookup yields CDR1 SQVTM and CDR2 ANQGSEA. The length of the CDR3 is 13 residues. J lost 6 bases, V lost 7 bases, and 5 bases had no gene match. The CDR3 reads CSAGTGGWDTQYF. The CDR3 nucleotides are TGCAGCGCCGGGACAGGGGGCTGGGATACGCAGTATTTT.

The rearrangement uses TRBV20-1 and TRBJ2-7, with D unresolved. The CDR3 runs to 12 residues. V was pared by 6 bases and J by 3 bases, with 12 bases between. Germline V CDR1 and CDR2: DFQATT, SNEGSKA (reference sequence). CDR3 sequence reads: CSANDLSYEQYF. The DNA of the CDR3 is TGCAGTGCCAACGACCTAAGCTACGAGCAGTACTTC.

Ten or more counts support this clonotype. The CDR3 loop is CASSLEHQSTDTQYF. The CDR3 DNA follows: TGCGCCAGCAGCTTGGAACACCAGAGCACAGATACGCAGTATTTT. The chain carries TRBV5-1 and TRBJ2-3; D is undetermined. V shed 0 bases and J shed 0 bases, with 8 bases lying between them. CDR1 and CDR2 from the germline V gene are SGHRS and YFSETQ. The CDR3 runs 15 residues.

There are many counts of this clonotype. The chain joins TRBV29-1 to TRBJ2-1; D gene ambiguous. V lost 3 bases and J lost 4, with 4 bases in between. The CDR3 runs to 11 residues. Germline lookup yields CDR1 SQVTM and CDR2 ANQGSEA. The CDR3 DNA sequence: TGCAGCGTTGATATGTACAATGAGCAGTTCTTC. Translated: CSVDMYNEQFF.

In its sample, this clonotype was seen many times. The CDR3, as DNA: TGTGCCACCGCGGGACAGCTCTACAATGAGCAGTTCTTC. As protein: CATAGQLYNEQFF. The chain links TRBV28 to TRBJ2-1; D might be TRBD1 (7 bases). The CDR3 spans 13 residues. Trimming removed 10 bases from V and 3 bases from J, with 13 bases in between. CDR1 and CDR2 from the germline V gene are MDHEN and SYDVKM.

The rearrangement links TRBV11-2 to TRBJ2-7; 8 positions agree with TRBD1. V dropped 6 bases and J dropped 6; count of bases not matched to a gene: 10. CDR1 is SGHAT and CDR2 is FQNNGV in the germline V gene. There are 14 residues in the CDR3. The CDR3 sequence: CASSLVADRGEQYF. The CDR3 bases are TGTGCCAGCAGTCTAGTGGCCGACAGGGGCGAGCAGTACTTC.

The chain joins TRBV12-3 or TRBV12-4 to TRBJ2-4, with D perhaps matching TRBD2 (5 bases). CDR3 length: 12 residues. V was shortened by 2 bases and J by 7 bases, with 6 bases between the two germline ends. The DNA for the CDR3 is TGTGCCAGCAGTTTACAGCGGAACATTCAGTACTTC. Translated, it gives CASSLQRNIQYF.

This clonotype was counted only a few times. This chain joins TRBV28 and TRBJ2-7, with 8 bases matching TRBD1. CDR3 size: 16 residues. Germline V gives CDR1 MDHEN, CDR2 SYDVKM. The V and J ends lost 1 base and 0 bases, in that order; junction bases with no gene match: 5. In nucleotides, the CDR3 is TGTGCCAGCAGTTTATTTAGGACAGGGCACTCCTACGAGCAGTACTTC. Its protein is CASSLFRTGHSYEQYF. Full variable domain (rest looked up from reference TRBV28 and TRBJ2-7): DVKVTQSSRYLVKRTGEKVFLECVQDMDHENMFWYRQDPGLGLRLIYFSYDVKMKEKGDIPEGYSVSREKKERFSLILESASTNQTSMYLCASSLFRTGHSYEQYFGPGTRLTVT.

This clonotype was picked up many times. The chain recombines TRBV12-3 or TRBV12-4 with TRBJ2-7; D is ambiguous. The CDR3 covers 11 residues. The V and J ends lost 8 bases and 2 bases respectively, with 7 bases between them. The CDR3 sequence is CASQEAYEQYF. DNA for the CDR3: TGTGCCAGCCAAGAAGCCTACGAGCAGTACTTC.

The chain couples TRBV9 to TRBJ2-3; tentative D call: TRBD1 (6 bases). CDR3 size: 16 residues. V shed 1 base and J shed 1 base, with 13 bases lying between them. Germline values: CDR1 SGDLS, CDR2 YYNGEE. The CDR3 protein is CASSVPGVRGTDTQYF. CDR3 bases: TGTGCCAGCAGCGTACCAGGGGTCAGGGGCACAGATACGCAGTATTTT.

Of note for this clonotype: One end of the junction varies from germline; a read error may be responsible. CDR3 amino acids: CSAHSSLYSEQFF. For the CDR3, the DNA is TGCAGCGCTCACTCATCACTTTACAGTGAGCAGTTCTTC. J is TRBJ2-1 and V is TRBV20-1; D unresolved. The CDR3 contains 13 residues. Looked up from germline, CDR1 is DFQATT and CDR2 is SNEGSKA (reference sequence).